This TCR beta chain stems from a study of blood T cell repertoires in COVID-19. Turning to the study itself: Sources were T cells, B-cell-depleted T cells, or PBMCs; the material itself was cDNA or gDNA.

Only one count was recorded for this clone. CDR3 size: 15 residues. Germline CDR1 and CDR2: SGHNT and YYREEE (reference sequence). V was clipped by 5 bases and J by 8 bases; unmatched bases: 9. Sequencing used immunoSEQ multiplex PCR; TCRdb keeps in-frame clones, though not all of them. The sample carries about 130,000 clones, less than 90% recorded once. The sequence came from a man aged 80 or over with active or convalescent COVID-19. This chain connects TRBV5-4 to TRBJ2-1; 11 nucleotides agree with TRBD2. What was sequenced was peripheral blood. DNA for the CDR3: TGTGCCAGCAGGCCCCTAGCGGGGGGTGGCGATGAGCAGTTCTTC. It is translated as CASRPLAGGGDEQFF. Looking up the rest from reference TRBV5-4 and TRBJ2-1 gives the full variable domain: ETGVTQSPTHLIKTRGQQVTLRCSSQSGHNTVSWYQQALGQGPQFIFQYYREEENGRGNFPPRFSGLQFPNYSSELNVNALELDDSALYLCASRPLAGGGDEQFFGPGTRLTVL.